The 6 T cell receptor beta chains listed next were all sequenced from one sample in a study of blood T cell repertoires in COVID-19. Clones were read by immunoSEQ multiplex PCR, and TCRdb kept only the in-frame ones, dropping some. The data contain over 200,000 clones, roughly 84% of them singletons. The sequencing input was peripheral blood. The source is a woman of 80 years or more with active or convalescent COVID-19.

V usage is TRBV19 and J usage is TRBJ1-1; 10 nucleotides match TRBD1. This CDR3 is built from 15 residues. V gave up 0 bases and J gave up 4 bases; unmatched junction bases: 2. Germline V gene data show CDR1 as LNHDA and CDR2 as SQIVND (reference sequence). As DNA, the CDR3 is TGTGCCAGTAGTATAGATGGACAGGGGGGCACTGAAGCTTTCTTT. Residues: CASSIDGQGGTEAFF. Drawing the rest from reference TRBV19 and TRBJ1-1, the complete variable domain is DGGITQSPKYLFRKEGQNVTLSCEQNLNHDAMYWYRQDPGQGLRLIYYSQIVNDFQKGDIAEGYSVSREKKESFPLTVTSAQKNPTAFYLCASSIDGQGGTEAFFGQGTRLTVV.

This clone turned up a few times. The chain employs TRBV19 and TRBJ2-2; 8 bases are a match to TRBD2. This CDR3 has 15 residues. The J segment lost 3 bases and the V segment lost 6 bases, leaving 6 bases of the junction unmatched. CDR1 is LNHDA and CDR2 is SQIVND in the germline V gene (reference sequence). The CDR3 reads CASRPAGADTGELFF. In DNA, the CDR3 is TGTGCCAGTAGACCAGCGGGAGCCGACACCGGGGAGCTGTTTTTT. Based on the CDR3 plus reference TRBV19 and TRBJ2-2, the full variable domain is DGGITQSPKYLFRKEGQNVTLSCEQNLNHDAMYWYRQDPGQGLRLIYYSQIVNDFQKGDIAEGYSVSREKKESFPLTVTSAQKNPTAFYLCASRPAGADTGELFFGEGSRLTVL.

The chain has TRBV6-5 and TRBJ2-5; 12 positions match TRBD2. Germline trimming cut 6 bases from V and 3 bases from J; bases unmatched to any gene: 5. The CDR3 runs 15 residues. Germline CDR1 and CDR2: MNHEY and SVGAGI. For the CDR3, the DNA is TGTGCCAGCAGACGACTAGCGGGGGACAAAGAGACCCAGTACTTC. Its protein is CASRRLAGDKETQYF.

This chain connects TRBV10-3 to TRBJ1-2; possible D gene TRBD1, 5 bases. Germline assignment: CDR1 ENHRY and CDR2 SYGVKD. CDR3 length: 13 amino acids. The V end was cut by 2 bases, the J end by 4 bases, with 8 bases between. CDR3 residues: CAISEGQGYGYTF. Here the CDR3 DNA reads TGTGCCATCAGTGAGGGACAAGGCTATGGCTACACCTTC.

This clone was observed a single time. This chain joins TRBV24-1 and TRBJ2-2, with a possible D match to TRBD1 (6 bases). V was clipped by 4 bases and J by 1 base, with 9 bases between them. The germline V gene encodes CDR1 KGHDR and CDR2 SFDVKD. CDR3 length: 15 amino acids. The chain's CDR3 is CATSDPDRNTGELFF. The CDR3, as DNA: TGTGCCACCAGTGACCCGGACAGGAACACCGGGGAGCTGTTTTTT.

The chain uses TRBV24-1 and TRBJ1-1; a possible D gene is TRBD1 (5 bases). CDR1 is KGHDR and CDR2 is SFDVKD in the germline V gene. Trimming pared 6 bases from V and 2 bases from J, leaving 12 bases between. This CDR3 spans 14 amino acids. CDR3: CATSTSTANTEAFF. DNA of the CDR3: TGTGCCACCAGTACCTCGACAGCCAACACTGAAGCTTTCTTT.